This TCR beta chain was identified in a study of TIL therapy for anti-PD-1-resistant metastatic lung cancer. Time point in this sample: pre-treatment sample, taken before nivolumab and TIL therapy. Trimming cost V 4 bases and J 1 base, with 12 bases left between them. Germline loops: CDR1 SGHRS, CDR2 YFSETQ. The CDR3 covers 15 residues. This was the immunoSEQ v3 assay. Libraries were sequenced to 2 million to 2.5 million read pairs (survey) or roughly 4.5-6 million (deep). Data came from immunoSEQ multiplex PCR; TCRdb stores just in-frame clones and leaves some out. The sample shows some 60,000 clones, around 70% of them seen only once.

The chain carries TRBV5-1 and TRBJ1-3; D gene ambiguous. The TCR sequence derives from a person aged 25-85 years with non-small cell lung cancer. The sequencing used blood, collected at baseline. Written as DNA, the CDR3 is TGCGCCAGCAGCCCGCGGAGAGGGTCTGGAAACACCATATATTTT. Its protein product is CASSPRRGSGNTIYF.